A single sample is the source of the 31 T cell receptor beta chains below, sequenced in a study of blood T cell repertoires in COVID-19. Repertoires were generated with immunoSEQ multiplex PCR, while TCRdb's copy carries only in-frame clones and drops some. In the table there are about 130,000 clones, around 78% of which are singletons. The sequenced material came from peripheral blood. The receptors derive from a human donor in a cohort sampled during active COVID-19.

DNA of the CDR3: TGTGCCAGCAGTAACCCCCAGGGGGCCTACAATCAGCCCCAGCATTTT. Amino acids: CASSNPQGAYNQPQHF. The chain employs TRBV2 and TRBJ1-5; 8 bases align to TRBD1. The CDR3 has 16 amino acids. From germline, CDR1 is SNHLY and CDR2 FYNNEI. V lost 5 bases, J lost 3 bases, and 9 bases stayed unmatched.

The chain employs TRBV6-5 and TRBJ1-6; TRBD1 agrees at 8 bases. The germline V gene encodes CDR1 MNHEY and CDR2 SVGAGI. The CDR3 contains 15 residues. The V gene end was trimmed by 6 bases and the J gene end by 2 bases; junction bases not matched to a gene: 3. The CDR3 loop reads CASRSDRAYNSPLHF. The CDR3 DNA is TGTGCCAGCAGATCGGACAGGGCCTATAATTCACCCCTCCACTTT.

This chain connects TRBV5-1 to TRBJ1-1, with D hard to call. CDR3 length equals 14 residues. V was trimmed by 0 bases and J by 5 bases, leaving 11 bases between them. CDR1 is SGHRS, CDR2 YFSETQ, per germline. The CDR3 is CASSLVDGRTEAFF. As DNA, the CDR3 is TGCGCCAGCAGCTTGGTGGATGGGCGAACTGAAGCTTTCTTT.

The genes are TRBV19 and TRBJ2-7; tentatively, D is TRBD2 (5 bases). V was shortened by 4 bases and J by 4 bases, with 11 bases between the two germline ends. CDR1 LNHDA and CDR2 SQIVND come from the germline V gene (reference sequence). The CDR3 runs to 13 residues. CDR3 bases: TGTGCCAGTAGTACCGGACTGAGTTACGAGCAGTACTTC. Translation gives CASSTGLSYEQYF.

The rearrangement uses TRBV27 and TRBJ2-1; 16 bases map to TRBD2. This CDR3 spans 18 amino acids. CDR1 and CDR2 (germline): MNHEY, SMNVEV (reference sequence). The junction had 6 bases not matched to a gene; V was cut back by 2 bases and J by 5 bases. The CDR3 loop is CASSLRWGTSGGDNEQFF. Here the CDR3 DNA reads TGTGCCAGCAGTTTAAGGTGGGGGACTAGCGGGGGGGACAATGAGCAGTTCTTC.

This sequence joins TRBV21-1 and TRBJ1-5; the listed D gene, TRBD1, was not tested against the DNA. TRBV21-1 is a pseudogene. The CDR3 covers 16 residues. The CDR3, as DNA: TGTGCCAGCAGACCTAGGACAGGAAGGGGAGACCAGCCCCAGCATTTT. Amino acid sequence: CASRPRTGRGDQPQHF.

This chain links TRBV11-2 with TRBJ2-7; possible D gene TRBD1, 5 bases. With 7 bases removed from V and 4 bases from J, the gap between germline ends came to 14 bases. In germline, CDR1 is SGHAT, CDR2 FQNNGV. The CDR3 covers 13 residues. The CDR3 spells CASTLRAPYEQYF. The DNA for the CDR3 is TGTGCCAGCACCCTCAGGGCACCGTACGAGCAGTACTTC.

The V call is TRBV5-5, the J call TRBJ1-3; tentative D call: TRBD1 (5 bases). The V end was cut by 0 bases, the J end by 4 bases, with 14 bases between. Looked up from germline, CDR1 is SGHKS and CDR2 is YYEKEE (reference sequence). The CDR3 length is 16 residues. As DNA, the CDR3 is TGTGCCAGCAGCTTGGCGACAGTTGGTTGGGGAAACACCATATATTTT. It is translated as CASSLATVGWGNTIYF.

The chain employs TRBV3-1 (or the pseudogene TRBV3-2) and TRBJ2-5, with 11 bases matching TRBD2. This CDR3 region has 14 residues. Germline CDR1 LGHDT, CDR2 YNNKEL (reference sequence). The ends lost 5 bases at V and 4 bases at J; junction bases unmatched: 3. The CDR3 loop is CASSNSGGAETQYF. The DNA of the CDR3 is TGTGCCAGCAGCAATAGCGGGGGGGCAGAGACCCAGTACTTC.

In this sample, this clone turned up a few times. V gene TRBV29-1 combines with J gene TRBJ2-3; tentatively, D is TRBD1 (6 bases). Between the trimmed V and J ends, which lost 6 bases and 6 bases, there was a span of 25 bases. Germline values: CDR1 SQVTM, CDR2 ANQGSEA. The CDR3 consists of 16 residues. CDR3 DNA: TGCAGCGTCCCAAGTCCCGGGACATCTCCCAGGGATACGCAGTATTTT. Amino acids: CSVPSPGTSPRDTQYF.

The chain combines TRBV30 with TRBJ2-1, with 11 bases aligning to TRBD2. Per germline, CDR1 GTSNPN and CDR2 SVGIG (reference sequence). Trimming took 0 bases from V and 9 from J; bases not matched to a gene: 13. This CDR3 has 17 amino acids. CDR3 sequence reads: CAWSVLSGGAPLGEQFF. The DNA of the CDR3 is TGTGCCTGGAGTGTACTTAGCGGGGGGGCCCCACTAGGTGAGCAGTTCTTC.

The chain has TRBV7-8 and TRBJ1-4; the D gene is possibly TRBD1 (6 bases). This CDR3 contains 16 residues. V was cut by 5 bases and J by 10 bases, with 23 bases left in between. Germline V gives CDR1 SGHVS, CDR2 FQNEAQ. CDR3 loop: CASSPDRIHDYGKLFF. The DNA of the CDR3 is TGTGCCAGCAGCCCCGACAGGATACATGATTACGGAAAACTGTTTTTT.

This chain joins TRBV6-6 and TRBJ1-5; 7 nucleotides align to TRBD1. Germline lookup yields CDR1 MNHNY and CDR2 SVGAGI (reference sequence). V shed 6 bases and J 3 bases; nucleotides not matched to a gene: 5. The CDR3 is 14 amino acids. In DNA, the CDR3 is TGTGCCAGCAGCCCAGGGGGGAACAATCAGCCCCAGCATTTT. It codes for CASSPGGNNQPQHF.

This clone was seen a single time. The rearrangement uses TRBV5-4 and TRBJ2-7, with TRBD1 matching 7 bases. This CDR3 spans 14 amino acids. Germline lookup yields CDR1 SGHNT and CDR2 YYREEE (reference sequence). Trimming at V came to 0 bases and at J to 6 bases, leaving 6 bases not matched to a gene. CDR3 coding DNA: TGTGCCAGCAGCTTGGGGACAGGTCCTGGCGAGCAGTACTTC. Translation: CASSLGTGPGEQYF.

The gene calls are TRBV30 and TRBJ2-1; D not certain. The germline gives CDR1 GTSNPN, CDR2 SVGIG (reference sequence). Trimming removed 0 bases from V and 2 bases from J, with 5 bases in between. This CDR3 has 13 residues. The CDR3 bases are TGTGCCTGGAGTGTACAAACCTACAATGAGCAGTTCTTC. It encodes CAWSVQTYNEQFF.

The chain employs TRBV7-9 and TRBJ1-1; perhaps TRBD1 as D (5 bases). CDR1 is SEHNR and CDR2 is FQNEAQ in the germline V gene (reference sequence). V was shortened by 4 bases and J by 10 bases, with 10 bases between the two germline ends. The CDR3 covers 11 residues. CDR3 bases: TGTGCCAGCAGCTCCGGGGGGAGAGCTTTCTTT. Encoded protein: CASSSGGRAFF. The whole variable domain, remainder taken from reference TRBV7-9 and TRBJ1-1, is DTGVSQNPRHKITKRGQNVTFRCDPISEHNRLYWYRQTLGQGPEFLTYFQNEAQLEKSRLLSDRFSAERPKGSFSTLEIQRTEQGDSAMYLCASSSGGRAFFGQGTRLTVV.

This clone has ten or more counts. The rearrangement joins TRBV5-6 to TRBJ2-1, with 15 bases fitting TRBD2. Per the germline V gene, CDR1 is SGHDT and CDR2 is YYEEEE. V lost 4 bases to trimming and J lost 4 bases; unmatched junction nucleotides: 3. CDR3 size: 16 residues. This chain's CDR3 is CASSGLAGGSYNEQFF. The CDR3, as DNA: TGTGCCAGCAGCGGACTAGCGGGGGGGAGTTACAATGAGCAGTTCTTC.

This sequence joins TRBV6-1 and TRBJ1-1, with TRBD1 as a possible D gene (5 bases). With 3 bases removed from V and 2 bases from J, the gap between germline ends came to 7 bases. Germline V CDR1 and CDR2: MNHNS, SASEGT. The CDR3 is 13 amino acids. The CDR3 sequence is CASSETENTEAFF. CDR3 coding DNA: TGTGCCAGCAGTGAGACAGAAAACACTGAAGCTTTCTTT.

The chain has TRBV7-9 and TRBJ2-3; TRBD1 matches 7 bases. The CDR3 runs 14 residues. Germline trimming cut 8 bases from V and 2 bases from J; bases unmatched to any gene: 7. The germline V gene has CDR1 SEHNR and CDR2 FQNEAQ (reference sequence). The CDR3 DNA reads TGTGCCAGCGGTCTCACAGGGGTCACAGATACGCAGTATTTT. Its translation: CASGLTGVTDTQYF.

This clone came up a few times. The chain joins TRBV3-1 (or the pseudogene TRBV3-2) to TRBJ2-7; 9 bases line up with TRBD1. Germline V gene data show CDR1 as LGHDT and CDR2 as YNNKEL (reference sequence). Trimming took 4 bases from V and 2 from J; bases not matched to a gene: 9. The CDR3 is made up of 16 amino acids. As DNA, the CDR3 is TGTGCCAGCAGCCCTGACTTGGGACAGGGAGCCTACGAGCAGTACTTC. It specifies CASSPDLGQGAYEQYF.

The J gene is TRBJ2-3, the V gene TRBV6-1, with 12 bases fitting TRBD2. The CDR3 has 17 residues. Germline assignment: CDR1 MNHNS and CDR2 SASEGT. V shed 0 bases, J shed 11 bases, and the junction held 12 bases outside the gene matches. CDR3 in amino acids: CASSEARSASGGVKQYF. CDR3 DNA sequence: TGTGCCAGCAGTGAAGCGAGGTCGGCTAGCGGGGGGGTGAAGCAGTATTTT.

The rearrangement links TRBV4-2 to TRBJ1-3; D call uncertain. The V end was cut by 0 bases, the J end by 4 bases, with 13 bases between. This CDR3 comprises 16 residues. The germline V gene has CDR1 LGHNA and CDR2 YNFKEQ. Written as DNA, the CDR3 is TGTGCCAGCAGCCAAGATGTGGCAGGCGCCGGAAACACCATATATTTT. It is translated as CASSQDVAGAGNTIYF.

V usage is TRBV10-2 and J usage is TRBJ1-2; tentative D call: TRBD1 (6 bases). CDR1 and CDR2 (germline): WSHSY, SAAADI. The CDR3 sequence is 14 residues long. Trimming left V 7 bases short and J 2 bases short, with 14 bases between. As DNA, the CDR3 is TGCGCCAGCACCCCTGCAGGGGCGAACTATGGCTACACCTTC. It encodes CASTPAGANYGYTF.

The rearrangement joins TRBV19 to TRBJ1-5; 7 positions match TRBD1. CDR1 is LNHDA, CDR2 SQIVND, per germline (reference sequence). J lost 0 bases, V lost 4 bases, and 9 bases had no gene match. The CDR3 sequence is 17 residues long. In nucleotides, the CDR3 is TGTGCCAGTAGTACTTACCGGGACAGATATAGCAATCAGCCCCAGCATTTT. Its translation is CASSTYRDRYSNQPQHF.

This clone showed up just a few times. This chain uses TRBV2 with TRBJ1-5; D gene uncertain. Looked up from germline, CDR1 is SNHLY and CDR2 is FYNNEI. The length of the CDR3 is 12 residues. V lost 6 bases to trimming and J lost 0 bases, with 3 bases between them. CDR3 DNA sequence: TGTGCCAGCAGGGCTAGCAATCAGCCCCAGCATTTT. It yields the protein CASRASNQPQHF.

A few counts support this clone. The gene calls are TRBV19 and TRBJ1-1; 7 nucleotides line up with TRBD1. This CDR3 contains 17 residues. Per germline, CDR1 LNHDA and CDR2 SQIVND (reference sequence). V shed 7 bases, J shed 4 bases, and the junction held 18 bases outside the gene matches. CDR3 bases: TGTGCCAGTACCTCTATTGGGGGTCAGGGGGTGACCACTGAAGCTTTCTTT. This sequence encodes CASTSIGGQGVTTEAFF.

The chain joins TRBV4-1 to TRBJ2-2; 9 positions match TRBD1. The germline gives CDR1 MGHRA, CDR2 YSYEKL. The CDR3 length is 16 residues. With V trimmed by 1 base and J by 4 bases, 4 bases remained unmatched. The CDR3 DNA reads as TGCGCCAGCAGCCAAGTGTGGACAGGGGTCACCGGGGAGCTGTTTTTT. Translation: CASSQVWTGVTGELFF.

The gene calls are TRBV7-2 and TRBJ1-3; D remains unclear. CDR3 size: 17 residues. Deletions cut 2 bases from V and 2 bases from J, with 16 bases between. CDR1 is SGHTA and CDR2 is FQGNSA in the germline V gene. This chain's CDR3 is CASSLRPVGDAGNTIYF. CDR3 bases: TGTGCCAGCAGCTTAAGGCCGGTCGGGGATGCTGGAAACACCATATATTTT.

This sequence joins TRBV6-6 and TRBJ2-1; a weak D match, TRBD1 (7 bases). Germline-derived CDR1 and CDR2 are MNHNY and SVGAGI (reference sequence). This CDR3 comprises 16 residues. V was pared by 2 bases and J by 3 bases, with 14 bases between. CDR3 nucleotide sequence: TGTGCCAGCAGTTACGGAGGGGGCGCGCTCTACAATGAGCAGTTCTTC. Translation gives CASSYGGGALYNEQFF.

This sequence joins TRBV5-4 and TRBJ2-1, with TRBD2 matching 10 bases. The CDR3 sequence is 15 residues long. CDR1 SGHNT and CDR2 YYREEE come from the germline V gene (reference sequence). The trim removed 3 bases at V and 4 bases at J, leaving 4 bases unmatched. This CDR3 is CASSSAGGIYNEQFF. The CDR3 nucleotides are TGTGCCAGCAGCTCAGCGGGGGGGATATACAATGAGCAGTTCTTC.

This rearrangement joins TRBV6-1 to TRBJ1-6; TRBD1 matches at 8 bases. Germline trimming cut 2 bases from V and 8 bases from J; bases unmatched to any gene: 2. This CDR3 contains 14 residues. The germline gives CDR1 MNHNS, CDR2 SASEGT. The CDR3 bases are TGTGCCAGCAGTGAATTGGACAGGGATTCACCCCTCCACTTT. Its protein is CASSELDRDSPLHF.